Listed below are T cell receptor beta chains from one sample, sequenced in a study of cytomegalovirus exposure and HLA in healthy donors. Data came from immunoSEQ multiplex PCR; TCRdb stores just in-frame clones and leaves some out. The data show around 78,000 clones, around 70% seen once. The sample consisted of PBMCs. All receptors come from a woman in her thirties or forties in good health and CMV-seropositive. CDR3s include the opening cysteine and the closing phenylalanine or tryptophan. The D gene is left open where the match is weak. Size is stated for part of the rows, as once, few or many counts, or as a class when the clone is expanded.

CDR3 length,D gene,V gene,clone size,J gene,CDR3 DNA,CDR3 protein
14,-,TRBV6-5,-,TRBJ1-6,TGTGCCAGCAGCTACGCAGGGGTTCGGTCACCCCTCCACTTT,CASSYAGVRSPLHF
13,-,TRBV6-6,few,TRBJ2-1,TGTGCCAGCAGGGAGAGCTCCTACAATGAGCAGTTCTTC,CASRESSYNEQFF
13,-,TRBV6-5,few,TRBJ2-1,TGTGCCAGCATCCCCCCCGGGTCCAATGAGCAGTTCTTC,CASIPPGSNEQFF
16,TRBD1,TRBV30,once,TRBJ2-7,TGTGCCTGGAGTGATCGGTTAGGGACAGGCTCCTACGAGCAGTACTTC,CAWSDRLGTGSYEQYF
15,TRBD1,TRBV19,-,TRBJ2-1,TGTGCCAGTAGCCACAGGGGGCGAATCCACAATGAGCAGTTCTTC,CASSHRGRIHNEQFF
16,TRBD1,TRBV5-4,-,TRBJ1-3,TGTGCCAGCAGCTCCTCAATTGACAGGGTGGGAAACACCATATATTTT,CASSSSIDRVGNTIYF
16,TRBD1,TRBV23-1,-,TRBJ1-2,TGCGCCAGCAGTCAAATAGGGGACAGGGATAACTATGGCTACACCTTC,CASSQIGDRDNYGYTF
16,-,TRBV27,-,TRBJ1-5,TGTGCCAGCAGTCGATACGGGGGGCGGATTGATCAGCCCCAGCATTTT,CASSRYGGRIDQPQHF
11,-,TRBV28,-,TRBJ1-1,TGTGCCAGCAGTTCTAACCCTGAAGCTTTCTTT,CASSSNPEAFF
15,TRBD2,TRBV6-5,-,TRBJ2-5,TGTGCCAGCAGGCCCTCCAGCGGGGGGCGGCAGACCCAGTACTTC,CASRPSSGGRQTQYF
12,TRBD2,TRBV27,-,TRBJ2-1,TGTGCCAGCATGGGACTATACAATGAGCAGTTCTTC,CASMGLYNEQFF
13,TRBD1,TRBV10-3,many,TRBJ1-2,TGTGCCATCGGGACAGGGACATTAGATGGCTACACCTTC,CAIGTGTLDGYTF
14,-,TRBV11-2,-,TRBJ1-2,TGTGCCAGCAGCTCTCCCAGCAGGGGTGGTGGCTACACCTTC,CASSSPSRGGGYTF
16,TRBD1,TRBV16,-,TRBJ2-3,TGTGCCAGCAGCCAACCCGGGACAGTAGGCACAGATACGCAGTATTTT,CASSQPGTVGTDTQYF
15,-,TRBV5-5,-,TRBJ1-1,TGTGCCAGCAGCTTGCGGGACACCCGAAACACTGAAGCTTTCTTT,CASSLRDTRNTEAFF
14,TRBD1,TRBV6-5,-,TRBJ1-2,TGTGCCAGCAGACCCAGACAGGGTACTATGAGCTACACCTTC,CASRPRQGTMSYTF
13,-,TRBV6-4,-,TRBJ1-1,TGTGCCAGCAGACGACAGATGAACACTGAAGCTTTCTTT,CASRRQMNTEAFF
12,-,TRBV2,few,TRBJ1-4,TGTGCCAGCAAGGAAGAGGGTGAAAAACTGTTTTTT,CASKEEGEKLFF
16,TRBD1,TRBV7-2,-,TRBJ1-5,TGTGCCAGCAGCTTGGGACAGAGAAGATCCAATCAGCCCCAGCATTTT,CASSLGQRRSNQPQHF
14,TRBD1,TRBV27,-,TRBJ2-7,TGTGCCAGCAGCCGACAGGGGCTATCCTACGAGCAGTACTTC,CASSRQGLSYEQYF
16,-,TRBV9,-,TRBJ1-1,TGTGCCAGCAGCGTAGGGCTCAACAGGGAATCGGGTGAAGCTTTCTTT,CASSVGLNRESGEAFF
15,TRBD1,TRBV7-2,once,TRBJ2-1,TGTGCCAGCAGCTTAGCGGCAGGGGGTCTGCGGGAGCAGTTCTTC,CASSLAAGGLREQFF
14,TRBD1,TRBV29-1,-,TRBJ2-5,TGCAGCGTTGAAGGAGCAGGGGGCTTAGAGACCCAGTACTTC,CSVEGAGGLETQYF
18,TRBD2,TRBV19,-,TRBJ2-4,TGTGCCAGTAGTACCACGGGACTAGCGGGTTACGCCAAAAACATTCAGTACTTC,CASSTTGLAGYAKNIQYF
15,-,TRBV4-3,-,TRBJ1-5,TGCGCCAGCAGCCAAGATGCCCAGGGCTATCAGCCCCAGCATTTT,CASSQDAQGYQPQHF
15,TRBD2,TRBV7-8,-,TRBJ2-1,TGTGCCAGCAGCATTACTAGCGGGGGCCAGGGGGAGCAGTTCTTC,CASSITSGGQGEQFF
11,TRBD1,TRBV6-5,few,TRBJ1-1,TGTGCCAGCAGGCGACAGGGAGAAGCTTTCTTT,CASRRQGEAFF
15,-,TRBV5-1,-,TRBJ1-2,TGCGCCAGCAGCTTGGCTCCTGACATAAACTATGGCTACACCTTC,CASSLAPDINYGYTF
12,-,TRBV29-1,-,TRBJ2-3,TGCAGCGTTGAAGAACAGGCAGATACGCAGTATTTT,CSVEEQADTQYF
15,-,TRBV28,-,TRBJ2-1,TGTGCCAGCAGTCCCCAAGTGGCACCTTTGAATGAGCAGTTCTTC,CASSPQVAPLNEQFF
14,-,TRBV5-4,-,TRBJ2-7,TGTGCCAGCAGCTCGGAGATAGTCTCCTACGAGCAGTACTTC,CASSSEIVSYEQYF
13,-,TRBV7-9,large,TRBJ2-1,TGTGCCAGCAGCTCGAGCTCCTACAATGAGCAGTTCTTC,CASSSSSYNEQFF